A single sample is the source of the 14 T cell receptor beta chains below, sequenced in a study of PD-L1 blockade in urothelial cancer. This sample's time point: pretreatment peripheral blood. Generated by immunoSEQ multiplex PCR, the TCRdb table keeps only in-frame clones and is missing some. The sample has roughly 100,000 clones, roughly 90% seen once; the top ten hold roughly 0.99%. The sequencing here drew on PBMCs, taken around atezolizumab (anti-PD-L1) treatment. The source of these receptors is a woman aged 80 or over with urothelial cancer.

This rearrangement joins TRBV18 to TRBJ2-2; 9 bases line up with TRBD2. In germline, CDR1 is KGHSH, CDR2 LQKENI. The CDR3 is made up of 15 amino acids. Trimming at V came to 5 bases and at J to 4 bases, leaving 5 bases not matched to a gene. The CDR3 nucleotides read TGTGCCAGCTCAGCGACTAGCGGAGGCACCGGGGAGCTGTTTTTT. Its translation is CASSATSGGTGELFF.

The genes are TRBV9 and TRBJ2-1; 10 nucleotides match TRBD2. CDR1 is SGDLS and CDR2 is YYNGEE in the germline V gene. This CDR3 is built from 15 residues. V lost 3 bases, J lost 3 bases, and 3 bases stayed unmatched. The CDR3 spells CASSALAGDYNEQFF. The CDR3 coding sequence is TGTGCCAGCAGCGCGCTAGCGGGAGACTACAATGAGCAGTTCTTC.

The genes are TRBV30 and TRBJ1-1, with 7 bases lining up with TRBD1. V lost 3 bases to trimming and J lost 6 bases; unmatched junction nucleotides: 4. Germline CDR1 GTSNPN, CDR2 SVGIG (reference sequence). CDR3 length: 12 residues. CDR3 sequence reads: CAWRGQFAEAFF. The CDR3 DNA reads TGTGCCTGGAGGGGACAGTTCGCTGAAGCTTTCTTT.

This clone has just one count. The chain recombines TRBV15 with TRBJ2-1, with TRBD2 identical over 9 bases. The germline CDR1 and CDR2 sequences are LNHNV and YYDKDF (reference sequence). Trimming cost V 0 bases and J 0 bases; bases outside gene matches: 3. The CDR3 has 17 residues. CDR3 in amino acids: CATSRDVSGSSYNEQFF. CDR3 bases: TGTGCCACCAGCAGAGACGTTAGCGGGAGCTCCTACAATGAGCAGTTCTTC.

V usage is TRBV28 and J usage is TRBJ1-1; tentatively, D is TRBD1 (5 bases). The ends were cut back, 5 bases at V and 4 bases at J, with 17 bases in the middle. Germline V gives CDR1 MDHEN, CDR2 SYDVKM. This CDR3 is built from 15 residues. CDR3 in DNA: TGTGCCAGCAGTCCCGGGACTTTACGGGGCACTGAAGCTTTCTTT. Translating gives CASSPGTLRGTEAFF.

The CDR3, as DNA: TGTGCCAGCACCAACAGGGGCGTGGGCACTGAAGCTTTCTTT. Amino acids: CASTNRGVGTEAFF. The rearrangement uses TRBV2 and TRBJ1-1; 7 bases agree with TRBD1. The V gene's germline CDR1 is SNHLY and CDR2 FYNNEI. The CDR3 is 14 amino acids. V was clipped by 7 bases and J by 4 bases; unmatched bases: 9. Together with reference TRBV2 and TRBJ1-1, the CDR3 gives the full variable domain: EPEVTQTPSHQVTQMGQEVILRCVPISNHLYFYWYRQILGQKVEFLVSFYNNEISEKSEIFDDQFSVERPDGSNFTLKIRSTKLEDSAMYFCASTNRGVGTEAFFGQGTRLTVV.

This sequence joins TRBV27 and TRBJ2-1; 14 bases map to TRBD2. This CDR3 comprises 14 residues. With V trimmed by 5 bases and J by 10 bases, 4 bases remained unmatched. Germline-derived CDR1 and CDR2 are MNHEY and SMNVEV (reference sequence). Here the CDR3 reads CASSPGLAGDEQFF. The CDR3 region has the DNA TGTGCCAGCAGTCCGGGACTAGCGGGAGACGAGCAGTTCTTC.

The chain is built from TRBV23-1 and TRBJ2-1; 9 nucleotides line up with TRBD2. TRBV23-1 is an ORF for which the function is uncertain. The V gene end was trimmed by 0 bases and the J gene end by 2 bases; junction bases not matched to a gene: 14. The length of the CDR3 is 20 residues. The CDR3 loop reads CASSQSRSSGTSRPYNEQFF. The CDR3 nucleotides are TGCGCCAGCAGTCAATCGAGGTCTAGCGGGACCTCACGGCCCTACAATGAGCAGTTCTTC.

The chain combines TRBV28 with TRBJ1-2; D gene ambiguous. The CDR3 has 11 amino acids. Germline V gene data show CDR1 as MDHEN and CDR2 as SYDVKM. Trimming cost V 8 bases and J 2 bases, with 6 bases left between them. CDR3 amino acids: CASEGNYGYTF. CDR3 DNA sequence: TGTGCCAGCGAGGGAAACTATGGCTACACCTTC.

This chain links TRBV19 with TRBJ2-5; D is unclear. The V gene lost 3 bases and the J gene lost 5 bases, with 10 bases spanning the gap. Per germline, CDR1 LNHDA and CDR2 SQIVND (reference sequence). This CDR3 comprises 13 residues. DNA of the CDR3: TGTGCCAGTAGTATGGCAGGCGTGGAGACCCAGTACTTC. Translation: CASSMAGVETQYF. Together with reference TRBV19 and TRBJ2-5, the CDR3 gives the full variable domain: DGGITQSPKYLFRKEGQNVTLSCEQNLNHDAMYWYRQDPGQGLRLIYYSQIVNDFQKGDIAEGYSVSREKKESFPLTVTSAQKNPTAFYLCASSMAGVETQYFGPGTRLLVL.

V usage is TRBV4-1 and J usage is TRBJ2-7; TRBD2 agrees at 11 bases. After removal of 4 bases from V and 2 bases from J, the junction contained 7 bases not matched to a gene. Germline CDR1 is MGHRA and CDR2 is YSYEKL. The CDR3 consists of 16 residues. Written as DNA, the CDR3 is TGCGCCAGCAGCCCCGAGGTTAGCGGGAGGGCCTACGAGCAGTACTTC. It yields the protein CASSPEVSGRAYEQYF.

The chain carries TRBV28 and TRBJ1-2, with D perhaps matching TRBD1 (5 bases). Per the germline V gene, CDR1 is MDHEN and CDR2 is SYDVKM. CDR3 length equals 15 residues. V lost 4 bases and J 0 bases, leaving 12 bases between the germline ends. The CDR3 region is CASSSLGGANYGYTF. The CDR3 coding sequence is TGTGCCAGCAGTTCCCTGGGGGGGGCTAACTATGGCTACACCTTC.

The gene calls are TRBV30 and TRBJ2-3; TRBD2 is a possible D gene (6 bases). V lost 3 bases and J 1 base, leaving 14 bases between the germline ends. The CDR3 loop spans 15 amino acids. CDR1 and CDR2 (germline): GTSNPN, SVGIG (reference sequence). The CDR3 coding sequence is TGTGCCTGGAGGGCCCGGGGGTTCCGCACAGATACGCAGTATTTT. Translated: CAWRARGFRTDTQYF.

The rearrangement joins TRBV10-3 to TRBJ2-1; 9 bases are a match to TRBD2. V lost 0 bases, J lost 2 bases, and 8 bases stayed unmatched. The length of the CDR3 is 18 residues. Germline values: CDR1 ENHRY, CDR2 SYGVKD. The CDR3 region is CAISESGTSPLPYNEQFF. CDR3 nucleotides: TGTGCCATCAGTGAGTCAGGGACTAGCCCCCTTCCCTACAATGAGCAGTTCTTC.